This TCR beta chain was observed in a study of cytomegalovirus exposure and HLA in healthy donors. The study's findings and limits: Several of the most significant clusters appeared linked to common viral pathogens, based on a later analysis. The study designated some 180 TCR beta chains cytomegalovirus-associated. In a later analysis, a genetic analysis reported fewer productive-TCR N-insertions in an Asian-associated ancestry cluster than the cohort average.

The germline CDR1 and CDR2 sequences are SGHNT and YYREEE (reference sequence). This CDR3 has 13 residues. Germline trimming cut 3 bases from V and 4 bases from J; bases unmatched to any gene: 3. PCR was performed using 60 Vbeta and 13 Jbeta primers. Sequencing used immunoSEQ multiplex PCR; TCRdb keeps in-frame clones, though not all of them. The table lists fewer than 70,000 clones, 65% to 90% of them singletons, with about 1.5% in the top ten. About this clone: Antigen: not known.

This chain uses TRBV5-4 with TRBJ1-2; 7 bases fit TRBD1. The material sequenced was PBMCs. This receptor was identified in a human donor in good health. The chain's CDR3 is CASSYRDSYGYTF. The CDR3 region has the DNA TGTGCCAGCAGCTACCGGGACAGCTATGGCTACACCTTC.